This passage covers 13 T cell receptor beta chains from one sample sequenced in a study of blood T cell repertoires in COVID-19. Clones were sequenced by immunoSEQ multiplex PCR, and TCRdb holds only the in-frame ones, with some missing. This sample has roughly 230,000 clones, with roughly nine tenths found just once. Sequencing was performed on peripheral blood. The source is a man in his sixties or seventies with acute or convalescent COVID-19.

The J gene is TRBJ2-3, the V gene TRBV7-2, with 9 bases that match TRBD2. The V gene's germline CDR1 is SGHTA and CDR2 FQGNSA. The CDR3 runs 15 residues. V shed 3 bases and J 5 bases; nucleotides not matched to a gene: 6. CDR3 bases: TGTGCCAGCAGCTTCCAAGCGGGAGGTGGAGATACGCAGTATTTT. It encodes CASSFQAGGGDTQYF.

V gene TRBV7-9 combines with J gene TRBJ2-5; 7 bases agree with TRBD2. CDR3 length: 14 amino acids. Germline CDR1 and CDR2: SEHNR and FQNEAQ (reference sequence). Trimming removed 4 bases from V and 2 bases from J; junction bases left unmatched: 4. The CDR3 loop reads CASSYGGMQETQYF. The CDR3 DNA sequence: TGTGCCAGCAGCTACGGGGGGATGCAAGAGACCCAGTACTTC.

The V call is TRBV5-1, the J call TRBJ2-5; D is possibly TRBD2 (6 bases). Germline-derived CDR1 and CDR2 are SGHRS and YFSETQ. V dropped 4 bases and J dropped 2 bases, with 12 bases sitting between them. The CDR3 covers 14 residues. The CDR3, as DNA: TGCGCCAGCAGCAAACGGGACTCTCAAGAGACCCAGTACTTC. Protein product: CASSKRDSQETQYF.

The DNA of the CDR3 is TGTGCCAGCAGCCCCCCAGGGGGGCAAGCTTTCTTT. Its protein product is CASSPPGGQAFF. The chain uses TRBV3-1 (or the pseudogene TRBV3-2) and TRBJ1-1, with 7 bases lining up with TRBD1. Germline CDR1 LGHDT, CDR2 YNNKEL (reference sequence). The CDR3 is 12 amino acids. V lost 4 bases, J lost 9 bases, and 5 bases stayed unmatched.

CDR3 sequence reads: CSVDLSGSYEQYF. The CDR3 nucleotides are TGCAGCGTTGACTTATCAGGCTCCTACGAGCAGTACTTC. This chain connects TRBV29-1 to TRBJ2-7; D is uncertain. This CDR3 is 13 amino acids long. V was trimmed by 3 bases and J by 0 bases, leaving 9 bases between them. Germline V gene sequence: CDR1 SQVTM, CDR2 ANQGSEA.

The table lists this clone with a few counts. V usage is TRBV7-7 and J usage is TRBJ2-1, with D maybe TRBD2 (5 bases). The CDR3 is made up of 14 amino acids. The ends were cut back, 1 base at V and 7 bases at J, with 11 bases in the middle. CDR1 and CDR2 from the germline V gene are SSHAT and FNYEAQ (reference sequence). The CDR3 is CASSLELASNEQFF. CDR3 DNA sequence: TGTGCCAGCAGCTTAGAGCTAGCTAGTAATGAGCAGTTCTTC.

The chain couples TRBV15 to TRBJ2-5; TRBD2 is a possible D gene (5 bases). CDR1 and CDR2 from the germline V gene are LNHNV and YYDKDF (reference sequence). This CDR3 region has 14 residues. Trimming shortened V by 8 bases and J by 5 bases, and 18 bases separated the two germline ends. CDR3 amino acids: CATLDLREGETQYF. The CDR3 DNA sequence: TGTGCCACCCTTGACCTAAGAGAGGGTGAGACCCAGTACTTC.

This clone was observed a single time. The rearrangement joins TRBV4-2 to TRBJ1-1; maybe TRBD1 (5 bases). Trimming took off 0 bases at V and 6 bases at J, with 14 bases between the two ends. Germline V gives CDR1 LGHNA, CDR2 YNFKEQ. The CDR3 is 15 residues long. The CDR3 DNA follows: TGTGCCAGCAGCCAAGATATCGGGGGGTTGGCTGAAGCTTTCTTT. Amino acid sequence: CASSQDIGGLAEAFF.

Of note for this clone: Germline is not matched at one junction end, which may reflect a read error. V gene TRBV4-1 combines with J gene TRBJ2-7; 9 nucleotides align to TRBD2. Per germline, CDR1 MGHRA and CDR2 YSYEKL. The CDR3 is 13 residues long. The CDR3 protein is CASSQDLDSGSHF. The CDR3 nucleotides read TGCGCCAGCAGCCAAGATCTGGATAGCGGGAGTCACTTC.

Points on this clone: One junction end does not reproduce the germline sequence, and a read error may be involved. This chain connects TRBV6-1 to TRBJ1-3; no clear D. Germline V gene sequence: CDR1 MNHNS, CDR2 SASEGT. CDR3 length: 13 amino acids. The CDR3 nucleotides read TGTGCCAGCAGTGAAGCGCTTTGGAGTATATCGAATTTT. Protein: CASSEALWSISNF.

This chain links TRBV10-3 with TRBJ1-1; D is uncertain. CDR3 length: 15 residues. The V gene lost 0 bases and the J gene lost 1 base, with 9 bases spanning the gap. Germline assignment: CDR1 ENHRY and CDR2 SYGVKD. The CDR3: CAISESAITNTEAFF. CDR3 nucleotides: TGTGCCATCAGTGAGTCCGCGATAACGAACACTGAAGCTTTCTTT.

The V gene is TRBV6-5, the J gene TRBJ1-5, with no clear D. The CDR3 runs to 13 residues. Trimming pared 6 bases from V and 6 bases from J, leaving 12 bases between. CDR1 and CDR2 (germline): MNHEY, SVGAGI. The CDR3: CASSFDWAQPQHF. CDR3 DNA sequence: TGTGCCAGCAGCTTTGATTGGGCTCAGCCCCAGCATTTT.

This chain connects TRBV19 to TRBJ1-1; D may be TRBD1 (6 bases). Germline-derived CDR1 and CDR2 are LNHDA and SQIVND (reference sequence). V was trimmed by 1 base and J by 0 bases, leaving 18 bases between them. The CDR3 is 18 residues long. This chain's CDR3 is CASSIGDTMNRMNTEAFF. The CDR3 region has the DNA TGTGCCAGTAGTATAGGGGACACCATGAATAGAATGAACACTGAAGCTTTCTTT. Drawing the rest from reference TRBV19 and TRBJ1-1, the complete variable domain is DGGITQSPKYLFRKEGQNVTLSCEQNLNHDAMYWYRQDPGQGLRLIYYSQIVNDFQKGDIAEGYSVSREKKESFPLTVTSAQKNPTAFYLCASSIGDTMNRMNTEAFFGQGTRLTVV.